The sequence of this T cell receptor (beta chain) was determined in a study of PD-1 blockade in classical Hodgkin lymphoma. Study-wide background: Patients were administered nivolumab (3 mg/kg intravenously) every 2 weeks. Whole-study results and caveats: A significant rise in TCR diversity was seen by C4D1 for CD4+ cells but not for CD8+ cells. Excluded were patients who started nivolumab under 1 year after ASCT, a group that had lower diversity.

Every one of the patients relapsed after autologous stem cell transplantation (brentuximab vedotin exposure was variable). Complete response, partial response or progressive disease made up the best responses. This CDR3 is built from 16 residues. The J segment lost 1 base and the V segment lost 6 bases, leaving 6 bases of the junction unmatched. Germline V gives CDR1 SNHLY, CDR2 FYNNEI. Repertoires were generated with immunoSEQ multiplex PCR, while TCRdb's copy carries only in-frame clones and drops some. The sample consists of nearly 25,000 clones, 60% to 85% of them appearing once. This clone was seen a handful of times. Its antigen is not identified.

The starting material was peripheral blood mononuclear cells (PBMCs), obtained before the second cycle of nivolumab. The TCR sequence derives from a human donor with classical Hodgkin lymphoma. The V call is TRBV2, the J call TRBJ2-5; 12 nucleotides match TRBD1. CDR3 DNA: TGTGCCAGCAGCGGGACAGGGGGCGAATCCCAAGAGACCCAGTACTTC. Amino acid sequence: CASSGTGGESQETQYF.